This T cell receptor (beta chain) originates from a study of neurological immune-mediated disorders. One entry per CDR3 protein results from TCRdb running MiXCR on the 5' RACE reads. The table records about 70,000 distinct CDR3 sequences, under 5.5% of them present only once. Study-level points and caveats: The multiple sclerosis repertoire cluster had no clinical or MRI feature associated with it. No CDR3 amino acid sequences recurred among expanded clones across subjects, suggesting private repertoires in all groups.

CDR1 and CDR2 from the germline V gene are MNHEY and SVGAGI. This CDR3 is 14 amino acids long. About this clonotype: Its antigen remains unknown. Germline is not matched at one junction end, which may reflect a read error.

The chain joins TRBV6-5 to TRBJ2-5; 10 bases fit TRBD2. This TCR came from an older woman with multiple sclerosis. The source material was PBMCs. The CDR3 here is CASSLAGGRETKYF. The CDR3, as DNA: TGTGCCAGTTCCTTAGCGGGAGGTCGCGAGACCAAGTACTTC.